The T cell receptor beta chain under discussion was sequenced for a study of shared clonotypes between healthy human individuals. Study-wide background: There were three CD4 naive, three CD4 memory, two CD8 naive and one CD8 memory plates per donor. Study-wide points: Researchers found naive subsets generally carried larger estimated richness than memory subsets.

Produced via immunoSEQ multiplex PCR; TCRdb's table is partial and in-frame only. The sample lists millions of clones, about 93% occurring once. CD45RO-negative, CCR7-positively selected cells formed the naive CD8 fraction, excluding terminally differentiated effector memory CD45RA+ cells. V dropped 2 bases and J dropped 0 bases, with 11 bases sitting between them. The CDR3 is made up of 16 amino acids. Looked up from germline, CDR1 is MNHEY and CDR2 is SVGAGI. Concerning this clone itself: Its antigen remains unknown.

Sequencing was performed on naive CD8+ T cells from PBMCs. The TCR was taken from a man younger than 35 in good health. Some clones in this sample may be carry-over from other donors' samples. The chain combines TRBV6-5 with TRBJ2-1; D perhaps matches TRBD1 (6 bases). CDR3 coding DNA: TGTGCCAGCAGTTACAGCCAGGGGACCTCCTACAATGAGCAGTTCTTC. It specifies CASSYSQGTSYNEQFF.